Listed below are T cell receptor beta chains from one sample, sequenced in a study of blood T cell repertoires in COVID-19. Method: immunoSEQ multiplex PCR; TCRdb's copy keeps in-frame clones and lacks some. The sample lists under 35,000 clones, approximately 90% occurring once. The sample was peripheral blood. These receptors all come from a human donor in a cohort sampled during active COVID-19. CDR3s include the opening cysteine and the closing phenylalanine or tryptophan. Each record gives: J gene, clone size, D gene, V gene, CDR3 DNA, CDR3 protein. The D gene is left open where the match is weak. Size values are once, few and many counts, or a class for expanded clones, and some rows have none.

j_gene: TRBJ1-6
abundance: .
d_gene: TRBD1
v_gene: TRBV6-5
CDR3nt: TGTGCCAGCAGCCTGACAGGGGCCGGCTCACCCCTCCACTTT
CDR3aa: CASSLTGAGSPLHF

j_gene: TRBJ1-3
abundance: .
d_gene: .
v_gene: TRBV27
CDR3nt: TGTGCCAGCAGTTTAACTTCCGCTAGCTCTGGAAACACCATATATTTT
CDR3aa: CASSLTSASSGNTIYF

j_gene: TRBJ1-1
abundance: .
d_gene: .
v_gene: TRBV6-4
CDR3nt: TGTGCCAGCAGTGACCGGGGGGTCAGGAACACTGAAGCTTTCTTT
CDR3aa: CASSDRGVRNTEAFF

j_gene: TRBJ2-7
abundance: once
d_gene: TRBD1
v_gene: TRBV9
CDR3nt: TGTGCCAGCAGCGAAAGGACAGGGGCCCCCGAGCAGTACTTC
CDR3aa: CASSERTGAPEQYF

j_gene: TRBJ2-1
abundance: .
d_gene: TRBD1
v_gene: TRBV9
CDR3nt: TGTGCCAGCAGCGCTAGCGGGCGACAGGGGGCAATTAGCAATGAGCAGTTCTTC
CDR3aa: CASSASGRQGAISNEQFF

j_gene: TRBJ2-5
abundance: .
d_gene: TRBD2
v_gene: TRBV7-2
CDR3nt: TGTGCCAGCAGCGATCCCCCTAGCGGGGGCCAAGAGACCCAGTACTTC
CDR3aa: CASSDPPSGGQETQYF

j_gene: TRBJ1-1
abundance: .
d_gene: .
v_gene: TRBV29-1
CDR3nt: TGCAGCGTTCTCTCAGGGGCTTATGGTGCTGAAGCTTTCTTT
CDR3aa: CSVLSGAYGAEAFF

j_gene: TRBJ1-3
abundance: .
d_gene: .
v_gene: TRBV7-8
CDR3nt: TGTGCCAGCAACCCATTAAGTGCACGGTCCTCTGGAAACACCATATATTTT
CDR3aa: CASNPLSARSSGNTIYF

j_gene: TRBJ2-2
abundance: .
d_gene: TRBD2
v_gene: TRBV24-1
CDR3nt: TGTGCCACCAGTGACCCGGGGGGGCGAGGCACCGGGGAGCTGTTTTTT
CDR3aa: CATSDPGGRGTGELFF

j_gene: TRBJ2-7
abundance: .
d_gene: .
v_gene: TRBV27
CDR3nt: TGTGCCAGCAGTCCATTTACGGGCAGGGGATACGAGCAGTACTTC
CDR3aa: CASSPFTGRGYEQYF

j_gene: TRBJ1-1
abundance: .
d_gene: .
v_gene: TRBV19
CDR3nt: TGTGCCAGTCATCTCGGACAGTGGTCGAACACTGAAGCTTTCTTT
CDR3aa: CASHLGQWSNTEAFF

j_gene: TRBJ1-4
abundance: .
d_gene: .
v_gene: TRBV18
CDR3nt: TGTGCCAGCTCACCAGGGCCGGAACTGTTTTTT
CDR3aa: CASSPGPELFF

j_gene: TRBJ1-3
abundance: .
d_gene: TRBD1
v_gene: TRBV6-6
CDR3nt: TGTGCCAGCAGTCCCCTGGCGGGACAGGGCTCAGGAAACACCATATATTTT
CDR3aa: CASSPLAGQGSGNTIYF

j_gene: TRBJ1-6
abundance: .
d_gene: .
v_gene: TRBV12-3/TRBV12-4
CDR3nt: TGTGCCAGCTCACAACACCTTTCACCCCTCCACTTT
CDR3aa: CASSQHLSPLHF

j_gene: TRBJ1-2
abundance: .
d_gene: .
v_gene: TRBV29-1
CDR3nt: TGCAGCGTTGAAGAAGGGGTCGGTGGCTACACCTTC
CDR3aa: CSVEEGVGGYTF

j_gene: TRBJ2-1
abundance: .
d_gene: .
v_gene: TRBV19
CDR3nt: TGTGCCAGCTCCCTCGGGGGTAATGAGCAGTTCTTC
CDR3aa: CASSLGGNEQFF

j_gene: TRBJ2-3
abundance: .
d_gene: .
v_gene: TRBV3-1/TRBV3-2
CDR3nt: TGTGCCAGCAGCCCGGACAGCCTGGGGATAACGCAGTATTTT
CDR3aa: CASSPDSLGITQYF

j_gene: TRBJ2-5
abundance: .
d_gene: TRBD2
v_gene: TRBV7-6
CDR3nt: TGTGCCAGCAGCTTAGGGCTTCGGGGGGGCCGACGGGAGACCCAGTACTTC
CDR3aa: CASSLGLRGGRRETQYF

j_gene: TRBJ2-7
abundance: .
d_gene: TRBD2
v_gene: TRBV2
CDR3nt: TGTGCCAGCAGCTCGGGACTAGCGGGGGGGAAAGAGCAGTACTTC
CDR3aa: CASSSGLAGGKEQYF

j_gene: TRBJ2-6
abundance: .
d_gene: .
v_gene: TRBV7-6
CDR3nt: TGTGCCAGCAGCTTAGGGAGTCAGTCTGGGGCCAACGTCCTGACTTTC
CDR3aa: CASSLGSQSGANVLTF

j_gene: TRBJ1-6
abundance: .
d_gene: .
v_gene: TRBV5-6
CDR3nt: TGTGCCAGCAGCTTGGATCAGGGCGGAGGGTCACCCCTCCACTTT
CDR3aa: CASSLDQGGGSPLHF

j_gene: TRBJ2-1
abundance: .
d_gene: .
v_gene: TRBV19
CDR3nt: TGTGCCAGTTGGAGGGGGGGACCCTACAATGAGCAGTTCTTC
CDR3aa: CASWRGGPYNEQFF

j_gene: TRBJ1-2
abundance: .
d_gene: .
v_gene: TRBV12-3/TRBV12-4
CDR3nt: TGTGCCAGCCTCGGCGGGGGAAACTATGGCTACACCTTC
CDR3aa: CASLGGGNYGYTF

j_gene: TRBJ2-1
abundance: once
d_gene: TRBD2
v_gene: TRBV19
CDR3nt: TGTGCCAGTAGTTCCCTGGGCGGGGGGGAATACAATGAGCAGTTCTTC
CDR3aa: CASSSLGGGEYNEQFF

j_gene: TRBJ1-5
abundance: .
d_gene: .
v_gene: TRBV5-3
CDR3nt: TGTGCCAGAAGCTTTTTTCGGCCCCAGCATTTT
CDR3aa: CARSFFRPQHF

j_gene: TRBJ2-5
abundance: .
d_gene: TRBD2
v_gene: TRBV2
CDR3nt: TGTGCCAGCAGTGAAGGAGAAGCGGGGACCCAAGAGACCCAGTACTTC
CDR3aa: CASSEGEAGTQETQYF

j_gene: TRBJ1-5
abundance: .
d_gene: TRBD1
v_gene: TRBV7-6
CDR3nt: TGTGCCAGCAGCTCACAGGGGGTGGGCAATCAGCCCCAGCATTTT
CDR3aa: CASSSQGVGNQPQHF

j_gene: TRBJ1-2
abundance: .
d_gene: .
v_gene: TRBV6-2/TRBV6-3
CDR3nt: TGTGCCAGCAGTTACTCGGGAGGGCTCTATGGCTACACCTTC
CDR3aa: CASSYSGGLYGYTF

j_gene: TRBJ2-7
abundance: once
d_gene: TRBD1
v_gene: TRBV6-5
CDR3nt: TGTGCCAGCAGCTCCGGGACAGGGCGCCGCGAGCAGTACTTC
CDR3aa: CASSSGTGRREQYF

j_gene: TRBJ2-5
abundance: .
d_gene: TRBD1
v_gene: TRBV29-1
CDR3nt: TGCAGCGTTCCTGGGACAGACCAAGAGACCCAGTACTTC
CDR3aa: CSVPGTDQETQYF

j_gene: TRBJ2-5
abundance: .
d_gene: TRBD2
v_gene: TRBV3-1/TRBV3-2
CDR3nt: TGTGCCAGCAGCCAAGGTACTAGCGGGGAGAGGACCCAGTACTTC
CDR3aa: CASSQGTSGERTQYF

j_gene: TRBJ2-1
abundance: .
d_gene: TRBD2
v_gene: TRBV4-2
CDR3nt: TGTGCCAGCAGCCAAGGGGGTAGCGGGGGGGCCGCCGATGAGCAGTTCTTC
CDR3aa: CASSQGGSGGAADEQFF

j_gene: TRBJ1-5
abundance: .
d_gene: .
v_gene: TRBV30
CDR3nt: TGTGCCTGGAGGGGCAGGGGAGCCCCCAGCAATCAGCCCCAGCATTTT
CDR3aa: CAWRGRGAPSNQPQHF

j_gene: TRBJ2-3
abundance: .
d_gene: .
v_gene: TRBV7-3
CDR3nt: TGTGCCAGCAGCGCCGCCGTGGGCAGCACAGATACGCAGTATTTT
CDR3aa: CASSAAVGSTDTQYF

j_gene: TRBJ1-2
abundance: .
d_gene: .
v_gene: TRBV5-6
CDR3nt: TGTGCCAGCAGCTTGCCGGGTTCGTATGGCTACACCTTC
CDR3aa: CASSLPGSYGYTF

j_gene: TRBJ2-7
abundance: .
d_gene: TRBD1
v_gene: TRBV27
CDR3nt: TGTGCCAGCAGTTTCCACTTCGCAGGGCAGGGGGTGGGCGAGCAGTACTTC
CDR3aa: CASSFHFAGQGVGEQYF

j_gene: TRBJ2-3
abundance: once
d_gene: TRBD1
v_gene: TRBV4-1
CDR3nt: TGCGCCAGTAGGGACAGGGGGATCACAGATACGCAGTATTTT
CDR3aa: CASRDRGITDTQYF

j_gene: TRBJ2-1
abundance: .
d_gene: TRBD1
v_gene: TRBV9
CDR3nt: TGTGCCAGCAGCCCACCCGGGACAGGGAGCAATGAGCAGTTCTTC
CDR3aa: CASSPPGTGSNEQFF

j_gene: TRBJ2-3
abundance: .
d_gene: TRBD2
v_gene: TRBV9
CDR3nt: TGTGCCAGCAGCGTAGTGGCTAGCGGGGGGGTCCCAGATACGCAGTATTTT
CDR3aa: CASSVVASGGVPDTQYF

j_gene: TRBJ2-1
abundance: .
d_gene: TRBD2
v_gene: TRBV6-5
CDR3nt: TGTGCCAGCACTTTAGCGGGGGGGCCGGGGAATGAGCAGTTCTTC
CDR3aa: CASTLAGGPGNEQFF

j_gene: TRBJ2-6
abundance: few
d_gene: .
v_gene: TRBV2
CDR3nt: TGTGCCAGCAGGAGCGAGGTCTCTGGGGCCAACGTCCTGACTTTC
CDR3aa: CASRSEVSGANVLTF

j_gene: TRBJ2-3
abundance: once
d_gene: .
v_gene: TRBV7-9
CDR3nt: TGTGCCAGCAGCTTAGGTCTGGCTAGCCGAGATGTTGGCGATACGCAGTATTTT
CDR3aa: CASSLGLASRDVGDTQYF

j_gene: TRBJ1-1
abundance: .
d_gene: .
v_gene: TRBV4-2
CDR3nt: TGTGCCAGCAGCCAAGATGGACAGAACACTGAAGCTTTCTTT
CDR3aa: CASSQDGQNTEAFF

j_gene: TRBJ2-1
abundance: .
d_gene: TRBD2
v_gene: TRBV18
CDR3nt: TGTGCCAGCTCACCACCCTCGCGGGGGGGCCTCACGGGGTACAATGAGCAGTTCTTC
CDR3aa: CASSPPSRGGLTGYNEQFF

j_gene: TRBJ2-1
abundance: few
d_gene: .
v_gene: TRBV6-4
CDR3nt: TGTGCCAGCAGTGACTCCGAGGGTAATAGGCCCACTGAGCAGTTCTTC
CDR3aa: CASSDSEGNRPTEQFF

j_gene: TRBJ1-1
abundance: few
d_gene: .
v_gene: TRBV5-4
CDR3nt: TGTGCCAGCAGCTTGGGAGGCGCGGGGGGTATGAACACTGAAGCTTTCTTT
CDR3aa: CASSLGGAGGMNTEAFF

j_gene: TRBJ2-4
abundance: .
d_gene: TRBD1
v_gene: TRBV18
CDR3nt: TGTGCCAGCTCACCACTGACAGGGCCAAACATTCAGTACTTC
CDR3aa: CASSPLTGPNIQYF

j_gene: TRBJ2-2
abundance: .
d_gene: .
v_gene: TRBV9
CDR3nt: TGTGCCAGCAGCGCCAGCACCGGGGAGCTGTTTTTT
CDR3aa: CASSASTGELFF

j_gene: TRBJ2-2
abundance: .
d_gene: TRBD1
v_gene: TRBV19
CDR3nt: TGTGCCAGTAGAGGACCCGGGACAGGGGACACCGGGGAGCTGTTTTTT
CDR3aa: CASRGPGTGDTGELFF

j_gene: TRBJ2-7
abundance: .
d_gene: .
v_gene: TRBV7-3
CDR3nt: TGTGCCAGCAGCCCCGGGTCTTTGGACGAGCAGTACTTC
CDR3aa: CASSPGSLDEQYF

j_gene: TRBJ2-5
abundance: .
d_gene: .
v_gene: TRBV7-2
CDR3nt: TGTGCCAGCAGCCTCCCCCAGCCGGGGGAGACCCAGTACTTC
CDR3aa: CASSLPQPGETQYF

j_gene: TRBJ2-7
abundance: once
d_gene: .
v_gene: TRBV7-9
CDR3nt: TGTGCCAGCAGCCTGGATGGCAGGGAAGACGAGCAGTACTTC
CDR3aa: CASSLDGREDEQYF

j_gene: TRBJ1-1
abundance: .
d_gene: .
v_gene: TRBV7-8
CDR3nt: TGTGCCAGCAGCCCTGGGACGGGGGTTGAAGCTTTCTTT
CDR3aa: CASSPGTGVEAFF

j_gene: TRBJ2-3
abundance: .
d_gene: .
v_gene: TRBV11-2
CDR3nt: TGTGCCAGCAGCTTAGTTGGCGGCACTAGCACAGATACGCAGTATTTT
CDR3aa: CASSLVGGTSTDTQYF